These 31 T cell receptor beta chains were all obtained from the same sample, sequenced in a study of T cell repertoires in cytomegalovirus infection (dated by TCRdb to the late 2010s). Explained via the paper, the treatment or condition label denotes: in vitro stimulation with specific CMV peptide epitopes to enrich CMV-specific T cells. The sequencer was an Illumina HiSeq 1500. Clones were called with MiXCR by TCRdb after fastp trimmed the public reads at Q25, and only in-frame beta chains were retained. Each record represents a unique CDR3 protein, reported with the most common genes and DNA among its rows. This sample has 650,000 to 900,000 distinct CDR3 sequences in its table, and approximately 32% of those were observed once. Around 12% of the sample belongs to the ten largest clones. No cognate antigen is known for these TCRs. Sequenced material: cultured CD8+ T cells from PBMCs, taken from culture after CMV antigen stimulation. The receptor source for this set is a human donor in good health (CMV status not recorded). Some clones in this sample may be carry-over from other donors' samples.

This clonotype was seen ten or more times. The chain combines TRBV7-2 with TRBJ2-5; D might be TRBD2 (5 bases). Trimming pared 5 bases from V and 5 bases from J, leaving 18 bases between. Germline CDR1 SGHTA, CDR2 FQGNSA. The CDR3 totals 15 residues. CDR3: CASSLPERSLETQYF. The CDR3, as DNA: TGTGCCAGCAGCCTACCCGAGCGGAGCCTCGAGACCCAGTACTTC. The full variable domain, in which reference TRBV7-2 and TRBJ2-5 provide the parts outside the CDR3, is GAGVSQSPSNKVTEKGKDVELRCDPISGHTALYWYRQSLGQGLEFLIYFQGNSAPDKSGLPSDRFSAERTGGSVSTLTIQRTQQEDSAVYLCASSLPERSLETQYFGPGTRLLVL.

The sample holds a few counts of this clonotype. The chain recombines TRBV7-9 with TRBJ2-7; no firm D call. Trimming shortened V by 0 bases and J by 3 bases, and 6 bases separated the two germline ends. The germline V gene encodes CDR1 SEHNR and CDR2 FQNEAQ (reference sequence). This CDR3 contains 13 residues. CDR3: CASSLAGYYEQYV. The DNA of the CDR3 is TGTGCCAGCAGCTTAGCAGGCTACTACGAGCAGTACGTC.

The chain links TRBV15 to TRBJ1-1; D ambiguous. The V and J ends lost 5 bases and 4 bases respectively, with 14 bases between them. Germline CDR1 reads LNHNV; CDR2 reads YYDKDF (reference sequence). The CDR3 contains 14 residues. The CDR3 is CATSPNESGTEAFF. The DNA for the CDR3 is TGTGCCACCAGCCCCAACGAATCGGGCACTGAAGCTTTCTTT.

The rearrangement joins TRBV12-3 or TRBV12-4 to TRBJ1-6; D unresolved. The CDR3 has 16 residues. V was pared by 2 bases and J by 6 bases, with 14 bases between. The CDR3 reads CASSLQSPPGNSPLHF. CDR3 coding DNA: TGTGCCAGCAGTTTACAGTCCCCCCCTGGTAATTCACCCCTCCACTTT.

The table lists this clonotype with many counts. The V gene is TRBV7-6, the J gene TRBJ1-3, with D possibly matching TRBD1 (5 bases). Trimming took off 1 base at V and 1 base at J, with 8 bases between the two ends. Germline loops: CDR1 SGHVS, CDR2 FNYEAQ. CDR3 size: 15 residues. The CDR3 is CASSLVGESGNTIYF. In DNA, the CDR3 is TGTGCCAGCAGCTTAGTAGGGGAATCTGGAAACACCATATATTTT.

The chain employs TRBV4-1 and TRBJ1-1; D remains unclear. The V end lost 0 bases, the J end lost 11 bases, and 7 bases lay between the germline ends. CDR1 and CDR2 (germline): MGHRA, YSYEKL. The CDR3 sequence is 11 residues long. The CDR3 DNA reads TGCGCCAGCAGCCAAGACAATAACGCTTTCTTT. Translated: CASSQDNNAFF.

This clonotype has just a few counts. The V call is TRBV27, the J call TRBJ1-1, with TRBD1 matching over 12 bases. Germline CDR1 and CDR2: MNHEY and SMNVEV (reference sequence). The CDR3 has 17 residues. The junction had 12 bases not matched to a gene; V was cut back by 5 bases and J by 5 bases. CDR3 residues: CASSPIGGTGGLTEAFF. CDR3 coding DNA: TGTGCCAGCAGTCCTATCGGCGGGACAGGGGGCTTGACTGAAGCTTTCTTT.

This clonotype was detected only once. The gene calls are TRBV2 and TRBJ2-1; 12 nucleotides align to TRBD2. The CDR3 totals 16 residues. The junction had 12 bases not matched to a gene; V was cut back by 6 bases and J by 9 bases. Per the germline V gene, CDR1 is SNHLY and CDR2 is FYNNEI. The CDR3: CASSRWSSGGEGEQFF. CDR3 bases: TGTGCCAGCAGCCGATGGTCTAGCGGGGGGGAGGGTGAGCAGTTCTTC.

This clonotype was detected many times. This sequence joins TRBV7-3 and TRBJ2-3; TRBD1 aligns across 8 bases. J gave up 2 bases and V 5 bases, and 6 bases lay outside the gene matches. The germline V gene has CDR1 SGHTA and CDR2 FQGTGA. This CDR3 has 15 amino acids. CDR3 in amino acids: CASSDRGRDTDTQYF. In DNA form, the CDR3 reads TGTGCCAGCAGCGACAGGGGCAGGGACACAGATACGCAGTATTTT.

The rearrangement links TRBV7-2 to TRBJ1-2, with no clear D. Trimming took 4 bases from V and 4 from J, leaving 7 bases between them. Germline CDR1 is SGHTA and CDR2 is FQGNSA. This CDR3 comprises 12 residues. Written as DNA, the CDR3 is TGTGCCAGCAGCTCGGGGTTCTATGGCTACACCTTC. The encoded protein is CASSSGFYGYTF.

The chain has TRBV27 and TRBJ2-7, with D unresolved. Trimming cost V 0 bases and J 2 bases, with 20 bases left between them. The CDR3 length is 18 residues. Germline V gives CDR1 MNHEY, CDR2 SMNVEV (reference sequence). The CDR3 DNA reads as TGTGCCAGCAGTTTATCTTTTGCCGGGTCCGGCACGGCCTACGAGCAGTACTTC. Translating gives CASSLSFAGSGTAYEQYF.

This clonotype appeared a few times. This chain uses TRBV27 with TRBJ2-7, with TRBD2 as a possible D gene (5 bases). With 8 bases removed from V and 2 bases from J, the gap between germline ends came to 16 bases. The CDR3 totals 14 residues. Germline-derived CDR1 and CDR2 are MNHEY and SMNVEV (reference sequence). DNA for the CDR3: TGTGCCAGCTCTCCCTCGGGATACACCTACGAGCAGTACTTC. It is translated as CASSPSGYTYEQYF.

This clonotype was picked up a small number of times. The CDR3: CASSYELAGGNEQFF. The CDR3 nucleotides are TGTGCCAGCAGTTACGAGCTAGCGGGGGGCAATGAGCAGTTCTTC. The genes are TRBV6-2 or TRBV6-3 and TRBJ2-1; 11 bases agree with TRBD2. The CDR3 runs to 15 residues. J was trimmed by 6 bases and V by 2 bases; bases with no gene match: 3. Germline-derived CDR1 and CDR2 are MNHEY and SVGEGT.

The rearrangement joins TRBV2 to TRBJ1-6, with D possibly TRBD1 on 5 matching bases. Germline assignment: CDR1 SNHLY and CDR2 FYNNEI. V gave up 3 bases and J gave up 13 bases, with 16 bases separating them. This CDR3 comprises 14 residues. The CDR3 loop is CASSDPGHSDPLHF. For the CDR3, the DNA is TGTGCCAGCAGTGATCCCGGACACAGCGATCCCCTCCACTTT.

This clonotype appeared a few times. CDR3 coding DNA: TGTGCCAGCAGCTCTCCTATTAGCGGTGGTGACAATGAGCAGTTCTTC. Translating it yields CASSSPISGGDNEQFF. The gene calls are TRBV7-9 and TRBJ2-1; weak D call: TRBD2 (6 bases). This CDR3 contains 16 residues. CDR1 is SEHNR and CDR2 is FQNEAQ in the germline V gene (reference sequence). Trimming left V 4 bases short and J 5 bases short, with 18 bases between.

The V gene is TRBV27, the J gene TRBJ1-1, with D perhaps matching TRBD1 (6 bases). Deletions cut 6 bases from V and 11 bases from J, with 19 bases between. There are 13 residues in the CDR3. Germline lookup yields CDR1 MNHEY and CDR2 SMNVEV (reference sequence). The CDR3 nucleotides read TGTGCCAGCAGCTATGGGGGCGGCTTCGTGGCTTTCTTT. It is translated as CASSYGGGFVAFF.

The chain combines TRBV5-8 with TRBJ1-5; D perhaps matches TRBD1 (6 bases). The CDR3 has 14 residues. V lost 4 bases to trimming and J lost 3 bases, with 11 bases between them. In germline, CDR1 is SGHTS, CDR2 YDEGEE. Written as DNA, the CDR3 is TGTGCCAGCAGCCGGGGACAAGACAATCAGCCCCAGCATTTT. This codes for CASSRGQDNQPQHF.

Only a few counts were recorded for this clonotype. V is TRBV6-5 and J is TRBJ2-3; the D is unclear. Trimming removed 8 bases at V and 4 bases at J, with 7 bases between. From germline, CDR1 is MNHEY and CDR2 SVGAGI. The CDR3 length is 11 residues. The CDR3 reads CASFSPDTQYF. The CDR3 bases are TGTGCCAGCTTTTCCCCAGATACGCAGTATTTT.

J is TRBJ1-2 and V is TRBV6-5; maybe TRBD1 (5 bases). Per the germline V gene, CDR1 is MNHEY and CDR2 is SVGAGI. V was clipped by 10 bases and J by 4 bases, with 10 bases between them. The CDR3 is 11 residues long. The CDR3 loop reads CATGAVYGYTF. The CDR3 region has the DNA TGTGCCACCGGGGCGGTCTATGGCTACACCTTC.

This clonotype came up a few times. The chain has TRBV27 and TRBJ1-5, with D perhaps TRBD1 (5 bases). This CDR3 region has 16 residues. Germline CDR1 reads MNHEY; CDR2 reads SMNVEV (reference sequence). Trimming shortened V by 3 bases and J by 4 bases, and 16 bases separated the two germline ends. The CDR3: CASSFEGPLANQPQHF. CDR3 in DNA: TGTGCCAGCAGTTTTGAGGGGCCCCTGGCAAATCAGCCCCAGCATTTT.

This sequence joins TRBV9 and TRBJ2-7; D is unclear. V lost 0 bases to trimming and J lost 0 bases, with 10 bases between them. The CDR3 has 15 residues. Germline V gene lookup returns CDR1 SGDLS and CDR2 YYNGEE. The DNA for the CDR3 is TGTGCCAGCAGCGTAGCCCAGAGTACCTCCTACGAGCAGTACTTC. Residues: CASSVAQSTSYEQYF.

This clonotype was observed a handful of times. The chain combines TRBV10-3 with TRBJ1-4; 9 bases agree with TRBD1. The CDR3 is made up of 18 amino acids. Per the germline V gene, CDR1 is ENHRY and CDR2 is SYGVKD. The V segment lost 6 bases and the J segment 5 bases; nucleotides outside the gene matches: 16. CDR3 sequence (DNA): TGTGCCATCAGCCTTTCCGGCCCCTGGGACAGGGCGAATGAAAAACTGTTTTTT. Amino acid sequence: CAISLSGPWDRANEKLFF.

This clonotype was counted only a few times. The V and J genes are TRBV10-2 and TRBJ2-1; no reliable D call. This CDR3 region has 17 residues. Trimming removed 2 bases at V and 12 bases at J, with 26 bases between. CDR1 and CDR2 (germline): WSHSY, SAAADI. The CDR3 spells CASSESGLEVTQWGQFF. DNA of the CDR3: TGCGCCAGCAGTGAGAGTGGGCTAGAAGTAACCCAGTGGGGGCAGTTCTTC.

The table lists this clonotype with a few counts. V and J are TRBV2 and TRBJ1-2; D remains ambiguous. V lost 8 bases, J lost 4 bases, and 14 bases lay in between. This CDR3 contains 13 residues. CDR1 and CDR2 from the germline V gene are SNHLY and FYNNEI. The CDR3 protein is CASPGRPGYGYTF. CDR3 DNA sequence: TGTGCCAGCCCCGGGAGGCCCGGCTATGGCTACACCTTC.

There are many counts of this clonotype. V is TRBV7-9 and J is TRBJ1-1; 7 bases fit TRBD1. Germline trimming cut 7 bases from V and 3 bases from J; bases unmatched to any gene: 11. Germline lookup yields CDR1 SEHNR and CDR2 FQNEAQ (reference sequence). This CDR3 is built from 15 residues. This CDR3 reads CASTPFAQGDTEAFF. The DNA of the CDR3 is TGTGCCAGCACCCCTTTCGCGCAGGGGGACACTGAAGCTTTCTTT. Together with reference TRBV7-9 and TRBJ1-1, the CDR3 gives the full variable domain: DTGVSQNPRHKITKRGQNVTFRCDPISEHNRLYWYRQTLGQGPEFLTYFQNEAQLEKSRLLSDRFSAERPKGSFSTLEIQRTEQGDSAMYLCASTPFAQGDTEAFFGQGTRLTVV.

This clonotype was picked up a small number of times. The V call is TRBV27, the J call TRBJ1-1, with D tentatively TRBD1 (5 bases). Trimming cost V 5 bases and J 1 base, with 20 bases left between them. Germline assignment: CDR1 MNHEY and CDR2 SMNVEV (reference sequence). The CDR3 is 17 amino acids. In nucleotides, the CDR3 is TGTGCCAGCAGTCCACGGGACCCCCGGGCCGCGAACACTGAAGCTTTCTTT. Protein sequence: CASSPRDPRAANTEAFF.

This clonotype has only a few counts. The chain has TRBV11-1 and TRBJ2-1; TRBD1 agrees at 7 bases. This CDR3 contains 17 residues. In germline, CDR1 is SGHAT, CDR2 FQDESV (reference sequence). V trimming: 1 base; J trimming: 5 bases; junction bases outside the gene matches: 11. CDR3 amino acids: CASSLVAGGDPDNEQFF. CDR3 bases: TGTGCCAGCAGCTTAGTGGCAGGGGGAGACCCCGACAATGAGCAGTTCTTC.

The chain joins TRBV29-1 to TRBJ1-2; a possible D gene is TRBD1 (5 bases). This CDR3 region has 12 residues. The germline V gene encodes CDR1 SQVTM and CDR2 ANQGSEA. Between the trimmed V and J ends, which lost 5 bases and 7 bases, there was a span of 14 bases. The CDR3 DNA sequence: TGCAGCGTTTGGGACTCTCGGAGTGGCTACACCTTC. Translated: CSVWDSRSGYTF.

The rearrangement links TRBV19 to TRBJ1-5, with a possible D match to TRBD1 (5 bases). Germline V gene data show CDR1 as LNHDA and CDR2 as SQIVND (reference sequence). Trimming took 9 bases from V and 0 from J, leaving 30 bases between them. The CDR3 length is 20 residues. This CDR3 reads CASHRVEGTHTPYSNQPQHF. CDR3 coding DNA: TGTGCCAGCCACCGAGTCGAAGGGACCCATACGCCCTATAGCAATCAGCCCCAGCATTTT.

The chain employs TRBV12-5 and TRBJ2-1; D is unresolved. The CDR3 loop spans 12 amino acids. Germline values: CDR1 LGHNT, CDR2 FRNRAP. Trimming stripped 0 bases from V and 10 bases from J, with 7 bases between. CDR3 DNA sequence: TGTGCTAGTGGTTTGGTATGGCGGGAGCAGTTCTTC. Translating it yields CASGLVWREQFF.

This clonotype was seen a few times. The chain combines TRBV24-1 with TRBJ2-7, with 13 bases identical to TRBD2. V lost 3 bases and J lost 2; bases outside the gene matches: 15. Germline V gene lookup returns CDR1 KGHDR and CDR2 SFDVKD. The CDR3 is 20 residues long. The CDR3 DNA is TGTGCCACCAGTGATAACTCCGGGACTAGCGGGGAGGAGCCCACCTACGAGCAGTACGTC. Its protein product is CATSDNSGTSGEEPTYEQYV.